This TCR beta chain was captured by sequencing in a study of post-analysis software for immune sequencing data. Study conclusions and caveats: In multiple sclerosis, normalized Chao1 diversity was significantly below that of controls. When the samples were clustered directly with F measure, those that had been prepared in the same batch showed strong co-clustering.

Included in the TCR beta cDNA libraries were unique molecular identifiers. TCRdb fed the PCR reads into MiXCR, producing one record per CDR3 protein. The repertoire holds about 540,000 distinct CDR3 sequences, 34% seen once, with around 6% in the top ten. This clonotype was observed a few times. No antigen is known for it. The clonotype originates from a girl younger than 18 with multiple sclerosis. The sample consisted of blood.

The CDR3 bases are TGTGCCAGCAGCAAGACTAGTCGAGAGACCCAGTACTTC. Protein: CASSKTSRETQYF. The chain employs TRBV7-9 and TRBJ2-5; tentatively, D is TRBD2 (6 bases). V was cut by 5 bases and J by 4 bases, with 11 bases left in between. The V gene's germline CDR1 is SEHNR and CDR2 FQNEAQ (reference sequence). The CDR3 has 13 residues. Drawing the rest from reference TRBV7-9 and TRBJ2-5, the complete variable domain is DTGVSQNPRHKITKRGQNVTFRCDPISEHNRLYWYRQTLGQGPEFLTYFQNEAQLEKSRLLSDRFSAERPKGSFSTLEIQRTEQGDSAMYLCASSKTSRETQYFGPGTRLLVL.